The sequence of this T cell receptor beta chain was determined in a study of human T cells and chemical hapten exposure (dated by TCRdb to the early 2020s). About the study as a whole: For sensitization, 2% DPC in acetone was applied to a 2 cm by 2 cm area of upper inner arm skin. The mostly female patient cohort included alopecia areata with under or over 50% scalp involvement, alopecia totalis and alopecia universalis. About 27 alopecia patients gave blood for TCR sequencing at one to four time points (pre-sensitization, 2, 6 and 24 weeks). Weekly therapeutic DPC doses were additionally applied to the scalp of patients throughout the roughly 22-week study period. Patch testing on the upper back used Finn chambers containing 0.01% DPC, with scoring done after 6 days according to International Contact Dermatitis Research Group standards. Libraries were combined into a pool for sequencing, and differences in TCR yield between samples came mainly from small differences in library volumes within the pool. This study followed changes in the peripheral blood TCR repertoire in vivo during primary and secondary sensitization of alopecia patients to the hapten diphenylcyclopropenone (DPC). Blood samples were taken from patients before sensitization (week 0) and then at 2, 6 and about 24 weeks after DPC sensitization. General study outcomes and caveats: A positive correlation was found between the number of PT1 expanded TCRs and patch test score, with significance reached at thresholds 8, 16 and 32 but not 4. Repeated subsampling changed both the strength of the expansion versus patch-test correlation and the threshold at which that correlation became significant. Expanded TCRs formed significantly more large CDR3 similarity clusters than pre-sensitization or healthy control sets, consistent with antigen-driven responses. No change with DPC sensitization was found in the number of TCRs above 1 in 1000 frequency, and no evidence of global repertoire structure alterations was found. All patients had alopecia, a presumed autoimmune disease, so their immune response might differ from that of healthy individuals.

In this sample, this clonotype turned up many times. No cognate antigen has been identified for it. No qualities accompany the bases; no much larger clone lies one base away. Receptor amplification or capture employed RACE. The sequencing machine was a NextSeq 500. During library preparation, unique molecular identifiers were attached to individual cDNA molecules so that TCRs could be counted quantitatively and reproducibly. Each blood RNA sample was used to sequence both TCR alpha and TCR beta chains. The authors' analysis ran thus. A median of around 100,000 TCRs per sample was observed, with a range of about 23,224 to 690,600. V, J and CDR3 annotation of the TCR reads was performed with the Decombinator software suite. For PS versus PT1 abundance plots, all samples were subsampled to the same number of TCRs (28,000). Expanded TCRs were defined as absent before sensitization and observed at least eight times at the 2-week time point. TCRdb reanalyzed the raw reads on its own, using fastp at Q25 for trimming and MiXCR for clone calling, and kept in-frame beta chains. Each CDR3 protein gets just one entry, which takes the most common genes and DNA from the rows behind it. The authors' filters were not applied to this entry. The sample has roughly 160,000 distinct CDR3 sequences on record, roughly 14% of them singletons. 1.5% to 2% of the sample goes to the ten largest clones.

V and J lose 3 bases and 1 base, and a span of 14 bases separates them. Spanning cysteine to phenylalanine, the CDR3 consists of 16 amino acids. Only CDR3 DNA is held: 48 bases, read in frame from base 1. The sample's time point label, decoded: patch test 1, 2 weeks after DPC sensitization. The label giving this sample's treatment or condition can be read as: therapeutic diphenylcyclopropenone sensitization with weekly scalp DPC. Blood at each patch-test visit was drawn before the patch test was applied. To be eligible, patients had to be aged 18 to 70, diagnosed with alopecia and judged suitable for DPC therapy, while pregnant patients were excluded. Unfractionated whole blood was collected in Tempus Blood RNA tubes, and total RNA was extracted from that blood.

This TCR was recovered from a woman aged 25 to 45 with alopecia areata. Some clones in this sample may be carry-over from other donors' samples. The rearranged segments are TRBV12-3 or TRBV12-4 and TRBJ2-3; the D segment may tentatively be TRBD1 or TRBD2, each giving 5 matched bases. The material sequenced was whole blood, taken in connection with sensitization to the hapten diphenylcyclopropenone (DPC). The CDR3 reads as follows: CASSLISTGRTDTQYF. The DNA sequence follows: TGTGCCAGCAGTTTGATCTCTACGGGGCGCACAGATACGCAGTATTTT.